This T cell receptor beta chain is from a study of STAT3 mutations in large granular lymphocyte leukemia. Background on the study: Immunosuppressive therapy was given to more than half of T-LGLL patients.

Study findings and constraints: Every T-cell large granular lymphocyte leukemia patient had at least one immunodominant TCR beta clonotype.

This clone was observed a single time. What it binds is not known. TCRbeta libraries averaged around 40,000 productive templates per sample. The table came from immunoSEQ multiplex PCR; TCRdb's copy has only in-frame clones and leaves some out. The table records 9,500 to 15,000 clones, about 76% of them present only once. The CDR3 is 13 amino acids. V lost 4 bases, J lost 4 bases, and 11 bases lay in between. The V gene's germline CDR1 is SGHDT and CDR2 YYEEEE. The V call is TRBV5-6, the J call TRBJ1-2, with a possible D match to TRBD1 (5 bases). The sequenced material came from peripheral blood mononuclear cells. The sequence was obtained from a man aged 60 to 75 with T-cell large granular lymphocyte leukemia. Some clones in this sample may be carry-over from other donors' samples. The CDR3 region is CASSLEDTYGYTF. The CDR3 bases are TGTGCCAGCAGCCTGGAGGACACCTATGGCTACACCTTC.